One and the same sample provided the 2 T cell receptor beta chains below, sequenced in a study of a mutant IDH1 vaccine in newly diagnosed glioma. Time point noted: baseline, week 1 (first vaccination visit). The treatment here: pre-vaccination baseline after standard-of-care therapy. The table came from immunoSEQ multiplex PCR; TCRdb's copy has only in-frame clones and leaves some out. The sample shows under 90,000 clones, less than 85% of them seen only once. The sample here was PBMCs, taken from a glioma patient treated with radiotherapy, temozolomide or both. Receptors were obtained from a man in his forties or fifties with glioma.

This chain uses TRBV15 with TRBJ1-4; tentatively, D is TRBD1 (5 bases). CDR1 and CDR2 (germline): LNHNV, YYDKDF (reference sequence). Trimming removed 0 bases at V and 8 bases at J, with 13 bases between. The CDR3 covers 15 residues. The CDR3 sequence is CATSRDRRGGEKLFF. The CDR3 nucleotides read TGTGCCACCAGCAGAGATAGGAGGGGAGGGGAAAAACTGTTTTTT.

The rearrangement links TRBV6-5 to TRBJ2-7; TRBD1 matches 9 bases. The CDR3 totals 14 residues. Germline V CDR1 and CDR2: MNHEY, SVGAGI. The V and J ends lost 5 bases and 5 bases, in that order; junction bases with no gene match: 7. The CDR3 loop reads CASSRGDRANEQYF. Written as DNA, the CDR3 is TGTGCCAGCAGTCGTGGGGACAGGGCGAACGAGCAGTACTTC.